This T cell receptor (beta chain) derives from a study of blood T cell repertoires in COVID-19. Libraries were prepared by immunoSEQ multiplex PCR; TCRdb keeps only in-frame clonotypes and omits some of them. The profile shows roughly 200,000 clones, 75% to 90% of them singletons. This CDR3 comprises 18 residues. Trimming took 3 bases from V and 6 from J; bases not matched to a gene: 7. Germline V gives CDR1 SNHLY, CDR2 FYNNEI. This receptor was taken from a human donor with active or convalescent COVID-19. The donor label of this sample is uncertain. The gene calls are TRBV2 and TRBJ2-2; 16 bases are a match to TRBD2. Sequenced: peripheral blood. Here the CDR3 reads CASSDPGLAGGRAGELFF. Written as DNA, the CDR3 is TGTGCCAGCAGTGATCCGGGACTAGCGGGGGGGCGTGCCGGGGAGCTGTTTTTT. The full variable domain, rest sourced from reference TRBV2 and TRBJ2-2, is EPEVTQTPSHQVTQMGQEVILRCVPISNHLYFYWYRQILGQKVEFLVSFYNNEISEKSEIFDDQFSVERPDGSNFTLKIRSTKLEDSAMYFCASSDPGLAGGRAGELFFGEGSRLTVL.